The 11 T cell receptor beta chains presented below share a single source sample, sequenced in a study of blood T cell repertoires in COVID-19. Data came from immunoSEQ multiplex PCR; TCRdb stores just in-frame clones and leaves some out. The sample comprises some 150,000 clones, about 89% of which are singletons, and approximately 0.8% rests with the top ten. The sample was PBMCs or T cells enriched from blood (not recorded which). All receptors derive from a woman aged 18-29 years who had recovered from COVID-19.

The V and J genes are TRBV18 and TRBJ1-4; no clear D. Germline values: CDR1 KGHSH, CDR2 LQKENI. V lost 6 bases and J lost 1, with 12 bases in between. The CDR3 is 15 amino acids. The CDR3 DNA sequence: TGTGCCAGCTCCCCCTTACGGGAAACTAATGAAAAACTGTTTTTT. It codes for CASSPLRETNEKLFF.

This rearrangement joins TRBV9 to TRBJ2-3, with TRBD2 as a possible D gene (5 bases). This CDR3 spans 14 amino acids. Trimming left V 0 bases short and J 10 bases short, with 15 bases between. Germline V lookup: CDR1 SGDLS, CDR2 YYNGEE. CDR3 protein: CASSVEPQRTAQYF. CDR3 in DNA: TGTGCCAGCAGCGTAGAGCCTCAACGGACTGCGCAGTATTTT.

This clone is a singleton in its sample. The rearrangement links TRBV28 to TRBJ2-3, with 10 bases aligning to TRBD1. The length of the CDR3 is 17 residues. Trimming at V came to 9 bases and at J to 2 bases, leaving 14 bases not matched to a gene. Germline values: CDR1 MDHEN, CDR2 SYDVKM. CDR3 residues: CASTRDRGPSSTDTQYF. CDR3 DNA: TGTGCCAGTACCCGGGACAGGGGCCCGTCCTCCACAGATACGCAGTATTTT.

The chain carries TRBV7-8 and TRBJ1-2, with TRBD1 matching over 8 bases. This CDR3 is 14 amino acids long. CDR1 is SGHVS and CDR2 is FQNEAQ in the germline V gene. Trimming removed 1 base from V and 7 bases from J; junction bases left unmatched: 5. The CDR3 is CASSLVSGGTGYTF. The CDR3 bases are TGTGCCAGCAGCTTAGTTTCAGGGGGCACTGGCTACACCTTC.

The rearrangement uses TRBV27 and TRBJ2-1; the match to TRBD2 covers 7 bases. Trimming took 3 bases from V and 3 from J; bases not matched to a gene: 2. From germline, CDR1 is MNHEY and CDR2 SMNVEV (reference sequence). CDR3 length: 14 amino acids. The CDR3 here is CASSLSGVYNEQFF. The CDR3 bases are TGTGCCAGCAGTTTGAGCGGGGTCTACAATGAGCAGTTCTTC.

The chain has TRBV6-4 and TRBJ1-1; 7 bases map to TRBD1. The V gene's germline CDR1 is MRHNA and CDR2 SNTAGT. The CDR3 totals 14 residues. V was clipped by 3 bases and J by 4 bases; unmatched bases: 5. This chain's CDR3 is CASSERGLGTEAFF. The CDR3 DNA is TGTGCCAGCAGTGAAAGGGGGCTTGGCACTGAAGCTTTCTTT.

This clone has a handful of counts. CDR3 region: CAISPQREPGEQFF. DNA of the CDR3: TGTGCCATCAGCCCACAGCGGGAGCCGGGTGAGCAGTTCTTC. The rearrangement uses TRBV10-3 and TRBJ2-1; 8 nucleotides line up with TRBD2. The CDR3 covers 14 residues. The V gene end was trimmed by 6 bases and the J gene end by 9 bases; junction bases not matched to a gene: 10. From germline, CDR1 is ENHRY and CDR2 SYGVKD.

V usage is TRBV28 and J usage is TRBJ2-7, with 10 positions matching TRBD2. Germline CDR1 is MDHEN and CDR2 is SYDVKM. This CDR3 is 17 amino acids long. V lost 5 bases and J lost 5; bases outside the gene matches: 15. CDR3 sequence reads: CASSARHFQREGHEQYF. Here the CDR3 DNA reads TGTGCCAGCAGTGCACGCCACTTCCAGCGGGAGGGCCACGAGCAGTACTTC.

The chain carries TRBV6-4 and TRBJ2-3; 13 nucleotides line up with TRBD2. After removal of 5 bases from V and 4 bases from J, the junction contained 3 bases not matched to a gene. Germline lookup yields CDR1 MRHNA and CDR2 SNTAGT. This CDR3 spans 15 amino acids. The CDR3 coding sequence is TGTGCCAGCAGTAGGACTAGCGGGAGCTCAGATACGCAGTATTTT. As protein: CASSRTSGSSDTQYF.

This clone appeared a few times. The V gene is TRBV6-1, the J gene TRBJ1-5; TRBD1 matches 9 bases. Germline V lookup: CDR1 MNHNS, CDR2 SASEGT. This CDR3 is built from 17 residues. After removal of 4 bases from V and 7 bases from J, the junction contained 14 bases not matched to a gene. The CDR3 reads CASSADPGTGTIQPQHF. The CDR3 coding sequence is TGTGCCAGCAGTGCCGACCCGGGGACAGGGACCATCCAGCCCCAGCATTTT.

V is TRBV3-1 (or the pseudogene TRBV3-2) and J is TRBJ2-5, with D uncertain. Germline V lookup: CDR1 LGHDT, CDR2 YNNKEL (reference sequence). Trimming removed 4 bases from V and 5 bases from J, with 20 bases in between. The CDR3 is made up of 16 amino acids. The CDR3: CASSPSSSVRRETQYF. As DNA, the CDR3 is TGTGCCAGCAGCCCCTCATCCAGCGTCAGACGGGAGACCCAGTACTTC.